What follows are 11 T cell receptor beta chains derived from one specimen sequenced in a study of blood T cells in healthy people across ages. The second PCR ran roughly 6 to 11 cycles with a sample-barcoded 5' primer and J-beta primers. TCRdb itself ran the 5' RACE reads through MiXCR, one entry per CDR3 protein. The repertoire holds around 1.5 million distinct CDR3 sequences, with roughly 30% as singletons. Sequencing input: blood. The receptors come from a woman aged 30 to 39 in good health.

V is TRBV20-1 and J is TRBJ1-1; 8 bases line up with TRBD1. CDR1 is DFQATT and CDR2 is SNEGSKA in the germline V gene (reference sequence). The CDR3 loop spans 17 amino acids. V trimming: 0 bases; J trimming: 3 bases; junction bases outside the gene matches: 12. CDR3 amino acids: CSARDAKRTGRDTEAFF. The CDR3 coding sequence is TGCAGTGCTAGAGACGCAAAACGGACAGGGCGGGACACTGAAGCTTTCTTT.

This clonotype was seen a handful of times. V and J are TRBV21-1 and TRBJ2-6; the D call TRBD1 from the table was never checked on the DNA. TRBV21-1 is noted as a pseudogene. The CDR3 is 19 amino acids. The CDR3 is CASSKPRTGRAKGANVLTF. The CDR3 nucleotides are TGTGCCAGCAGCAAGCCTCGGACAGGGAGGGCAAAGGGGGCCAACGTCCTGACTTTC.

This clonotype was recorded once. The missing conserved phenylalanine or tryptophan at the end of this CDR3 makes a read error likely. This chain joins TRBV11-3 and TRBJ2-1; D is perhaps TRBD1 or TRBD2 (5 bases each). Germline V lookup: CDR1 SGHNT, CDR2 YENEEA. CDR3 size: 15 residues. V was shortened by 4 bases and J by 5 bases, with 15 bases between the two germline ends. The CDR3 sequence is CASSSRSGLHNEQFS. CDR3 DNA: TGTGCCAGCAGCTCGAGATCGGGGCTTCACAATGAGCAGTTCTCC.

This clonotype was observed many times. J is TRBJ2-4 and V is TRBV27, with a weak D call TRBD1 (6 bases). Trimming cost V 4 bases and J 5 bases, with 24 bases left between them. The CDR3 extends over 18 amino acids. Germline CDR1 MNHEY, CDR2 SMNVEV (reference sequence). CDR3 in DNA: TGTGCCAGCAGTTGTAGGGTCCGGACAGTTCAAGTCCAAAACATTCAGTACTTC. This encodes CASSCRVRTVQVQNIQYF.

This chain links TRBV20-1 with TRBJ1-5, with 7 nucleotides matching TRBD1. V dropped 3 bases and J dropped 6; count of bases not matched to a gene: 2. Looked up from germline, CDR1 is DFQATT and CDR2 is SNEGSKA (reference sequence). This CDR3 region has 12 residues. The CDR3: CSASDRAQPQHF. For the CDR3, the DNA is TGCAGTGCTAGCGACAGGGCTCAGCCCCAGCATTTT.

This clonotype was detected only a few times. The junction departs from the called germline gene at one end, perhaps through a read error. The chain carries TRBV4-1 and TRBJ2-6; D might be TRBD1 or TRBD2, each matching 7 bases. The CDR3 is 18 amino acids. In germline, CDR1 is MGHRA, CDR2 YSYEKL. The CDR3 region is CASSQDTGDYSGANVPTF. CDR3 DNA: TGCGCCAGCAGCCAAGATACAGGGGACTACTCTGGGGCCAACGTCCCGACTTTC.

The chain joins TRBV28 to TRBJ1-4; D is uncertain. Trimming took 6 bases from V and 4 from J, leaving 12 bases between them. This CDR3 is 14 amino acids long. CDR1 MDHEN and CDR2 SYDVKM come from the germline V gene. The CDR3, as DNA: TGTGCCAGCAGCGACGGGCGGCTTAATGAAAAACTGTTTTTT. It is translated as CASSDGRLNEKLFF.

This clonotype was found a few times. The CDR3 reads CASSQGLGGFTDTQYF. The DNA for the CDR3 is TGTGCCAGCAGCCAGGGACTGGGCGGATTCACAGATACGCAGTATTTT. The V and J genes are TRBV7-3 and TRBJ2-3; D is possibly TRBD2 (6 bases). CDR3 length: 16 residues. V was trimmed by 5 bases and J by 2 bases, leaving 17 bases between them. Per germline, CDR1 SGHTA and CDR2 FQGTGA.

This clonotype was observed once. It is likely a read error, because the conserved phenylalanine at the end of the CDR3 is missing. The chain has TRBV12-3 or TRBV12-4 and TRBJ2-2, with D perhaps TRBD2 (6 bases). CDR3 size: 13 residues. Trimming removed 11 bases at V and 1 base at J, with 11 bases between. This CDR3 is CAVTRQNTGELFC. DNA for the CDR3: TGTGCCGTGACTAGACAGAACACCGGGGAGCTGTTTTGT.

This clonotype was observed a few times. The chain carries TRBV28 and TRBJ1-2, with 11 nucleotides matching TRBD1. The CDR3 spans 16 residues. With 2 bases clipped from V and 5 bases from J, the junction kept 7 bases outside the gene matches. Germline assignment: CDR1 MDHEN and CDR2 SYDVKM. CDR3 nucleotides: TGTGCCAGCAGTTTAATAGGACAGGGGGCCCGATATGGCTACACCTTC. Translating it yields CASSLIGQGARYGYTF.

The table lists this clonotype with a count of one. V usage is TRBV10-3 and J usage is TRBJ2-7; TRBD1 might be the D (5 bases). The CDR3 runs 15 residues. Germline CDR1 is ENHRY and CDR2 is SYGVKD. V gave up 0 bases and J gave up 4 bases, with 13 bases separating them. This CDR3 is CAISESPGKAYEQYF. The CDR3 nucleotides read TGTGCCATCAGTGAGTCGCCAGGGAAGGCATACGAGCAGTACTTC.